The clone carrying this T cell receptor (beta chain) was detected many times. Its cognate antigen is unknown. Germline CDR1 MDHEN, CDR2 SYDVKM. Deletions cut 8 bases from V and 6 bases from J, with 10 bases between. The length of the CDR3 is 11 residues. These data belong to a study of early T cells in non-severe SARS-CoV-2 infection. The study, taken as a whole, reports: VDJdb matching favored anti-spike CD8 responses, missing private and CD4 specificities.

Unique molecular identifiers (one per individual cDNA molecule) were attached. TCRdb analysed the 5' RACE reads with MiXCR anew, one entry per CDR3 protein. The table has over 30,000 distinct CDR3 sequences, 5% to 6% seen once. The TCR was taken from an adult who was a healthcare worker with PCR-confirmed SARS-CoV-2 infection or an uninfected control (not recorded which). The chain has TRBV28 and TRBJ1-2; D is perhaps TRBD1 (5 bases). Sample: whole blood. The CDR3 region is CASEGQNGYTF. DNA for the CDR3: TGTGCCAGCGAGGGGCAGAATGGCTACACCTTC.